A single sample gave rise to the 17 T cell receptor beta chains below, sequenced in a study of blood T cells in healthy people across ages (dated by TCRdb to 2015 to 2017). Libraries came from 5' RACE. Sequencing was performed on an Illumina HiSeq 2500. A second PCR of about 7 to 12 cycles was run with a J-beta primer mix and a sample-barcoded 5' primer. TCRdb applied fastp at Q25 and MiXCR to the public reads, then kept only in-frame beta chains. Each CDR3 protein gets just one entry, which takes the most common genes and DNA from the rows behind it. Counted in this sample were about 1.1 million distinct CDR3 sequences; approximately 38% of them appeared once. The ten largest clones capture 13% of the sample. The sequencing input was blood. All receptors derive from a man between 18 and 35 years old in good health.

The chain couples TRBV7-6 to TRBJ1-1; D unclear. The V gene lost 1 base and the J gene lost 1 base, with 10 bases spanning the gap. This CDR3 has 15 residues. Germline values: CDR1 SGHVS, CDR2 FNYEAQ. CDR3 residues: CASSLEVHPNTEAFF. For the CDR3, the DNA is TGTGCCAGCAGCTTAGAGGTACACCCGAACACTGAAGCTTTCTTT.

CDR3 coding DNA: TGTGCCAGCAGTTTATCTAGGCATCCGGGACAGGTCCGTAATGAGCAGTTCTTC. Amino acid sequence: CASSLSRHPGQVRNEQFF. V gene TRBV27 combines with J gene TRBJ2-1; 8 bases line up with TRBD1. J gave up 7 bases and V 0 bases, and 14 bases lay outside the gene matches. Germline CDR1 and CDR2: MNHEY and SMNVEV (reference sequence). The CDR3 spans 18 residues.

Concerning this clonotype: A clone one base away is much larger, so this may be a read error. The chain couples TRBV29-1 to TRBJ2-1; tentative D call: TRBD2 (6 bases). Trimming took off 3 bases at V and 12 bases at J, with 12 bases between the two ends. Germline values: CDR1 SQVTM, CDR2 ANQGSEA. This CDR3 contains 11 residues. The CDR3 loop reads CSVEGLGGQFF. CDR3 coding DNA: TGCAGCGTTGAGGGACTCGGTGGGCAGTTCTTC.

V is TRBV20-1 and J is TRBJ1-5; unclear D gene. This CDR3 spans 14 amino acids. Trimming pared 3 bases from V and 8 bases from J, leaving 17 bases between. The V gene's germline CDR1 is DFQATT and CDR2 SNEGSKA (reference sequence). The DNA for the CDR3 is TGCAGTGCTAGTTCCGGGCAGACATTCGAGCCCCAGCATTTT. It codes for CSASSGQTFEPQHF.

This clonotype came up a few times. The V and J genes are TRBV29-1 and TRBJ2-1; D not certain. The V end was cut by 5 bases, the J end by 0 bases, with 8 bases between. In germline, CDR1 is SQVTM, CDR2 ANQGSEA. The CDR3 extends over 13 amino acids. The CDR3 nucleotides read TGCAGCGTTTGGCAGCTCTCCTACAATGAGCAGTTCTTC. This translates into CSVWQLSYNEQFF.

This clonotype was seen more than once but under ten times. The CDR3 DNA reads as TGTGCCAGCAGCAAAGGGGACAGCTCCTTCTATAATTCACCCCTCCACTTT. This sequence encodes CASSKGDSSFYNSPLHF. This sequence joins TRBV21-1 and TRBJ1-6; whether TRBD1, the table's D call, matches the DNA was not checked. TRBV21-1 counts as a pseudogene. This CDR3 has 17 amino acids.

This chain links TRBV19 with TRBJ2-5; D gene uncertain. The V and J ends lost 4 bases and 5 bases respectively, with 14 bases between them. CDR1 is LNHDA and CDR2 is SQIVND in the germline V gene (reference sequence). The CDR3 spans 14 residues. CDR3 nucleotides: TGTGCCAGTAGTAAGACTCTCACGGAGGAGACCCAGTACTTC. It is translated as CASSKTLTEETQYF.

This clonotype was seen more than once but under ten times. The rearrangement links TRBV12-3 or TRBV12-4 to TRBJ2-2, with D possibly matching TRBD1 (7 bases). Trimming removed 4 bases at V and 3 bases at J, with 9 bases between. The CDR3 sequence is 14 residues long. CDR3 DNA sequence: TGTGCCAGCAGTTCAGGGGGGTACACCGGGGAGCTGTTTTTT. Translating it yields CASSSGGYTGELFF.

The chain uses TRBV12-3 or TRBV12-4 and TRBJ1-2; D perhaps matches TRBD1 (5 bases). The CDR3 sequence is 13 residues long. V lost 8 bases and J lost 2, with 12 bases in between. The CDR3 region is CASGDEGNYGYTF. CDR3 nucleotide sequence: TGTGCCAGCGGCGATGAGGGGAACTATGGCTACACCTTC.

This clonotype was counted at least ten times. The chain is built from TRBV6-5 and TRBJ1-2; D is undetermined. This CDR3 has 12 residues. Germline-derived CDR1 and CDR2 are MNHEY and SVGAGI. The ends were cut back, 6 bases at V and 6 bases at J, with 11 bases in the middle. The CDR3 loop is CASSSPRHGYTF. The CDR3 coding sequence is TGTGCCAGCAGCTCGCCCAGGCATGGCTACACCTTC.

The chain has TRBV18 and TRBJ2-1; 8 bases map to TRBD1. This CDR3 comprises 15 residues. Germline values: CDR1 KGHSH, CDR2 LQKENI. The V and J ends lost 2 bases and 9 bases, in that order; junction bases with no gene match: 9. In nucleotides, the CDR3 is TGTGCCAGCTCACCAGGACGTCAGGGGGCGACTGAGCAGTTCTTC. Translating it yields CASSPGRQGATEQFF.

The chain recombines TRBV20-1 with TRBJ2-3; D perhaps matches TRBD2 (6 bases). Germline CDR1 DFQATT, CDR2 SNEGSKA (reference sequence). This CDR3 region has 14 residues. V dropped 6 bases and J dropped 1 base, with 14 bases sitting between them. CDR3 DNA sequence: TGCAGTGCACCACCGGGACTTCGCACAGATACGCAGTATTTT. Translation: CSAPPGLRTDTQYF.

This chain connects TRBV6-2 or TRBV6-3 to TRBJ2-7, with D tentatively TRBD1 or TRBD2 (6 bases each). Trimming took off 8 bases at V and 6 bases at J, with 14 bases between the two ends. The germline gives CDR1 MNHEY, CDR2 SVGEGT. The CDR3 is made up of 12 amino acids. The CDR3 spells CASRKRGVEQYF. CDR3 nucleotide sequence: TGTGCCAGCCGAAAGAGGGGGGTCGAGCAGTACTTC.

CDR3 sequence reads: CASSLSGAASYEQYF. CDR3 DNA: TGTGCCAGCAGCTTGTCGGGGGCGGCCTCCTACGAGCAGTACTTC. The chain links TRBV5-6 to TRBJ2-5; D is possibly TRBD1 or TRBD2 (6 bases each). TRBJ2-7 matches the DNA end more closely, so the J call is doubtful. The CDR3 has 15 amino acids. Germline-derived CDR1 and CDR2 are SGHDT and YYEEEE.

The V and J genes are TRBV4-2 and TRBJ1-1; 7 nucleotides line up with TRBD1. Unmatched junction bases numbered 10, after V lost 0 bases and J lost 0 bases. There are 18 residues in the CDR3. Germline CDR1 is LGHNA and CDR2 is YNFKEQ. CDR3 in amino acids: CASSQEEGAEGMNTEAFF. CDR3 sequence (DNA): TGTGCCAGCAGCCAAGAGGAGGGGGCTGAGGGAATGAACACTGAAGCTTTCTTT.

This chain uses TRBV13 with TRBJ2-1; 8 bases are a match to TRBD1. Germline lookup yields CDR1 PRHDT and CDR2 FYEKMQ (reference sequence). The ends lost 5 bases at V and 10 bases at J; junction bases unmatched: 13. The CDR3 has 15 amino acids. This CDR3 reads CASSANSGGWTEQFF. CDR3 coding DNA: TGTGCCAGCAGCGCCAACTCAGGGGGCTGGACAGAGCAGTTCTTC.

The V gene is TRBV6-2 or TRBV6-3, the J gene TRBJ2-7; 7 bases are shared with TRBD2. Trimming took 7 bases from V and 6 from J; bases not matched to a gene: 3. Germline-derived CDR1 and CDR2 are MNHEY and SVGEGT. CDR3 length: 11 amino acids. CDR3: CASNGGGEQYF. The DNA of the CDR3 is TGTGCCAGCAATGGGGGGGGCGAGCAGTACTTC.